One and the same sample provided the 17 T cell receptor beta chains below, sequenced in a study of blood T cell repertoires in COVID-19. Measured with immunoSEQ multiplex PCR; TCRdb has only the in-frame clones, and not every one. The sample lists 220,000 or so clones, around 89% occurring once. Sequencing input: PBMCs or T cells enriched from blood (not recorded which). Receptors originate from a man aged 50 to 59 who had been exposed to COVID-19.

This clone has more than one count but fewer than ten. The chain employs TRBV6-1 and TRBJ1-6, with TRBD1 matching 9 bases. The CDR3 is 17 residues long. V shed 3 bases, J shed 3 bases, and the junction held 6 bases outside the gene matches. Germline CDR1 is MNHNS and CDR2 is SASEGT. The CDR3 reads CASSEGTGPDYNSPLHF. The CDR3 DNA is TGTGCCAGCAGTGAGGGGACAGGGCCAGACTATAATTCACCCCTCCACTTT.

The chain has TRBV6-2 or TRBV6-3 and TRBJ2-1, with D perhaps TRBD1 (5 bases). The V gene lost 6 bases and the J gene lost 0 bases, with 12 bases spanning the gap. This CDR3 spans 15 amino acids. Germline V CDR1 and CDR2: MNHEY, SVGEGT. Here the CDR3 DNA reads TGTGCCAGCAGCTCGCTAGACAGCTCCTACAATGAGCAGTTCTTC. Its protein product is CASSSLDSSYNEQFF.

Worth noting for this clone: The junction departs from the called germline gene at one end, perhaps through a read error. This chain joins TRBV30 and TRBJ1-1; a weak D match, TRBD1 (6 bases). CDR3 length: 11 amino acids. Germline CDR1 is GTSNPN and CDR2 is SVGIG (reference sequence). The CDR3 region has the DNA TGTGCTTGGAAGGGGGAAATTGAAGCTTTCTTT. Its protein is CAWKGEIEAFF.

The chain carries TRBV7-2 and TRBJ2-1; TRBD2 is a possible D gene (6 bases). The CDR3 is 11 residues long. Germline CDR1 reads SGHTA; CDR2 reads FQGNSA. V shed 1 base and J shed 12 bases, with 7 bases lying between them. CDR3 loop: CASSLVGRQFF. The CDR3 nucleotides read TGTGCCAGCAGCTTAGTCGGGAGGCAGTTCTTC.

This chain connects TRBV3-1 (or the pseudogene TRBV3-2) to TRBJ2-1; possible D gene TRBD2, 7 bases. Trimming cost V 0 bases and J 2 bases, with 11 bases left between them. Per germline, CDR1 LGHDT and CDR2 YNNKEL (reference sequence). This CDR3 is built from 16 residues. The CDR3 reads CASSQDPGGTYNEQFF. The DNA of the CDR3 is TGTGCCAGCAGCCAAGATCCGGGGGGCACCTACAATGAGCAGTTCTTC.

The V and J genes are TRBV18 and TRBJ2-3; 8 positions match TRBD2. Trimming removed 10 bases from V and 1 base from J; junction bases left unmatched: 13. This CDR3 is built from 16 residues. CDR1 and CDR2 (germline): KGHSH, LQKENI. CDR3 in DNA: TGTGCCACCCAGGGTACCGGGACTAGGGGCACAGATACGCAGTATTTT. Its translation is CATQGTGTRGTDTQYF. Together with reference TRBV18 and TRBJ2-3, the CDR3 gives the full variable domain: NAGVMQNPRHLVRRRGQEARLRCSPMKGHSHVYWYRQLPEEGLKFMVYLQKENIIDESGMPKERFSAEFPKEGPSILRIQQVVRGDSAAYFCATQGTGTRGTDTQYFGPGTRLTVL.

The rearrangement links TRBV7-3 to TRBJ2-2, with D maybe TRBD1 (6 bases). The V gene's germline CDR1 is SGHTA and CDR2 FQGTGA. The CDR3 runs to 16 residues. Between the trimmed V and J ends, which lost 3 bases and 0 bases, there was a span of 11 bases. The CDR3 DNA reads as TGTGCCAGCAGCTTCTCTAGGGGGTCGAACACCGGGGAGCTGTTTTTT. Amino acids: CASSFSRGSNTGELFF.

This clone was recorded a few times. This chain uses TRBV2 with TRBJ1-6, with a tentative D call TRBD1 (5 bases). CDR1 SNHLY and CDR2 FYNNEI come from the germline V gene. The V gene lost 5 bases and the J gene lost 2 bases, with 13 bases spanning the gap. The CDR3 totals 16 residues. The CDR3 here is CASSQGTRAYNSPLHF. The CDR3 nucleotides are TGTGCCAGCAGTCAGGGCACCCGGGCCTATAATTCACCCCTCCACTTT.

With regard to this clone: This sample also contains other DNA sequences that code for the same CDR3. The gene calls are TRBV2 and TRBJ1-3; 7 nucleotides agree with TRBD1. CDR1 SNHLY and CDR2 FYNNEI come from the germline V gene. With V trimmed by 9 bases and J by 0 bases, 5 bases remained unmatched. The CDR3 has 14 residues. CDR3 residues: CASRGQLSGNTIYF. CDR3 DNA: TGTGCCAGTCGGGGACAGCTCTCTGGAAACACCATATATTTT. Looking up the rest from reference TRBV2 and TRBJ1-3 gives the full variable domain: EPEVTQTPSHQVTQMGQEVILRCVPISNHLYFYWYRQILGQKVEFLVSFYNNEISEKSEIFDDQFSVERPDGSNFTLKIRSTKLEDSAMYFCASRGQLSGNTIYFGEGSWLTVV.

V is TRBV6-1 and J is TRBJ1-1; D might be TRBD1 (5 bases). The CDR3 is 17 amino acids. Trimming removed 2 bases at V and 5 bases at J, with 21 bases between. Germline CDR1 reads MNHNS; CDR2 reads SASEGT. The DNA of the CDR3 is TGTGCCAGCAGTGAATCGGGGGGTCAAACCGTTAGAACTGAAGCTTTCTTT. It is translated as CASSESGGQTVRTEAFF.

The chain is built from TRBV10-3 and TRBJ2-2; 8 bases agree with TRBD1. The CDR3 extends over 14 amino acids. Unmatched junction bases numbered 7, after V lost 11 bases and J lost 2 bases. CDR1 is ENHRY, CDR2 SYGVKD, per germline. The CDR3 coding sequence is TGTGCCGCAGGACAGGGACATAACACCGGGGAGCTGTTTTTT. It is translated as CAAGQGHNTGELFF.

The chain couples TRBV3-1 (or the pseudogene TRBV3-2) to TRBJ2-1, with TRBD2 matching 9 bases. J was trimmed by 3 bases and V by 2 bases; bases with no gene match: 14. Germline values: CDR1 LGHDT, CDR2 YNNKEL (reference sequence). The CDR3 consists of 19 residues. The CDR3 DNA reads as TGTGCCAGCAGCCAAAGGGGTTTCGCTAGCGGGAATGTCTACAATGAGCAGTTCTTC. Translated: CASSQRGFASGNVYNEQFF.

This chain joins TRBV4-2 and TRBJ1-2; 7 nucleotides agree with TRBD1. V gave up 2 bases and J gave up 3 bases; unmatched junction bases: 3. Germline lookup yields CDR1 LGHNA and CDR2 YNFKEQ. The CDR3 loop spans 14 amino acids. CDR3 region: CASSQHTGDYGYTF. CDR3 DNA sequence: TGTGCCAGCAGCCAACACACAGGGGACTATGGCTACACCTTC.

The chain is built from TRBV2 and TRBJ2-7; D is undetermined. The CDR3 is 11 amino acids. Germline V lookup: CDR1 SNHLY, CDR2 FYNNEI. The V and J ends lost 7 bases and 6 bases respectively, with 10 bases between them. CDR3 amino acids: CASTVLAEQYV. CDR3 nucleotide sequence: TGTGCCAGCACTGTACTTGCCGAGCAGTACGTC.

The chain is built from TRBV11-3 and TRBJ1-3, with 7 nucleotides matching TRBD1. The CDR3 totals 14 residues. Germline V gives CDR1 SGHNT, CDR2 YENEEA. Trimming took 5 bases from V and 0 from J; bases not matched to a gene: 1. In DNA form, the CDR3 reads TGTGCCAGCAGCGGGACAGCCTCTGGAAACACCATATATTTT. This encodes CASSGTASGNTIYF.

The V gene is TRBV18, the J gene TRBJ1-1, with TRBD1 as a possible D gene (6 bases). V gave up 5 bases and J gave up 0 bases, with 7 bases separating them. The CDR3 consists of 13 residues. Looked up from germline, CDR1 is KGHSH and CDR2 is LQKENI. The CDR3 DNA is TGTGCCAGCTCAGGACAGCTGAACACTGAAGCTTTCTTT. It specifies CASSGQLNTEAFF.

CDR3 bases: TGTGCCAGCAGCTTACGACTTCAAAACATTCAGTACTTC. This codes for CASSLRLQNIQYF. The chain recombines TRBV7-2 with TRBJ2-4; D uncertain. The germline V gene has CDR1 SGHTA and CDR2 FQGNSA. V gave up 2 bases and J gave up 5 bases, with 7 bases separating them. The CDR3 contains 13 residues.